This T cell receptor beta chain was identified during a study of CXCR3-negative and CXCR3-positive naive CD8 T cells. CDR3 length: 16 residues. To note about this clonotype: The antigen remains undetermined.

Through 5' RACE with UMI labels, the TRB cDNA libraries were prepared. TCRdb reanalyzed the 5' RACE reads, giving one entry per CDR3 protein sequence and no DNA. Across 150,000 or so distinct CDR3 sequences, the top ten clones capture less than 0.55% of the sample. Points from the study as a whole: CXCR3-positive naive cells had TRB CDR3s that were more hydrophobic than CXCR3-negative naive cells had. The study found comparably high diversity in both naive subsets and much lower diversity in memory CD8+ cells. Naive subsets did not differ in surface CD5, and TRB CDR3 properties served to infer TCR strength.

The chain links TRBV12-3 or TRBV12-4 to TRBJ2-1; TCRdb names TRBD2, which stays unverified in the absence of DNA. The source material was naive CXCR3+ CD8+ T cells from blood. Noted subset: CD45RO-CCR7+CD27+CD95- naive CD8+ T cells expressing CXCR3 (TNR3+). This receptor was obtained from a human donor in good health. Some clones in this sample may be carry-over from other donors' samples. CDR3 protein: CASSLGLAGGTNEQFF.